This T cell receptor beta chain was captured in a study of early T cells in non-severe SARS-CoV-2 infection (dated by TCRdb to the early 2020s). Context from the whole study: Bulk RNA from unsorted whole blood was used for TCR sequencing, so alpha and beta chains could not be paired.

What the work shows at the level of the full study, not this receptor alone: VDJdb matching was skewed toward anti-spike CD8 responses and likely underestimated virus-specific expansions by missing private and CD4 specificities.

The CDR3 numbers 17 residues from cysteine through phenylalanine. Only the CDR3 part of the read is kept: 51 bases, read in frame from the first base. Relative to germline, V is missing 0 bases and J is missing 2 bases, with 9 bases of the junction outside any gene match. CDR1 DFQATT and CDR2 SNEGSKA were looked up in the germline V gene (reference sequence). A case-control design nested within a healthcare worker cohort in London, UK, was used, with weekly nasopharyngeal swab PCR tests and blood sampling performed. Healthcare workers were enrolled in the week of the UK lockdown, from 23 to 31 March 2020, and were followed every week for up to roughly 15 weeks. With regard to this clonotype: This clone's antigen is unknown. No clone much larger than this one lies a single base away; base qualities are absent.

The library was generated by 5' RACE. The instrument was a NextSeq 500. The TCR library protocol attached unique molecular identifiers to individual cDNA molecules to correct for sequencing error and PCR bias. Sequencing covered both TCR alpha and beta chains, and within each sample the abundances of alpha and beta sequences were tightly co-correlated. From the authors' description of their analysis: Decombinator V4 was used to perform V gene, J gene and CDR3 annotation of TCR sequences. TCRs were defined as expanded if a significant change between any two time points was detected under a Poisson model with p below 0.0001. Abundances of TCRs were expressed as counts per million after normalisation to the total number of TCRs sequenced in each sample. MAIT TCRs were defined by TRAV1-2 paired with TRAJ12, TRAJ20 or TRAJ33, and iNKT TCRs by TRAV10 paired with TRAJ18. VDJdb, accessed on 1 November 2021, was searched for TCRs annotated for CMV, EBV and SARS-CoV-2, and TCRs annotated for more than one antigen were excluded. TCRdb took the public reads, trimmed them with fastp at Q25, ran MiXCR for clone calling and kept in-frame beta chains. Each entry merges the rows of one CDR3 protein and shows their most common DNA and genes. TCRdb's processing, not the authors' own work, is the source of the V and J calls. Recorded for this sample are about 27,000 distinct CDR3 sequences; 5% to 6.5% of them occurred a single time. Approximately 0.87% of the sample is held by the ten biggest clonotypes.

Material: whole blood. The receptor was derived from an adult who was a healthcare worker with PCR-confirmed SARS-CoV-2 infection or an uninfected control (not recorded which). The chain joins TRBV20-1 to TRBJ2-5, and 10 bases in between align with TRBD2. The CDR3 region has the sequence CSARDSRLAGVQETQYF. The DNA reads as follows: TGCAGTGCTAGAGATTCGCGACTAGCGGGCGTTCAAGAGACCCAGTACTTC.